This TCR beta chain was identified in a study of response to subunit inactivated influenza vaccine (dated by TCRdb to the late 2010s). With respect to the entire study: To follow how T cells responded to a trivalent subunit inactivated influenza vaccine, the researchers relied on deep quantitative profiling of the T cell receptor repertoire. General findings and caveats noted by the study authors: According to the authors, only a limited number of new T cells may be recruited by each seasonal influenza vaccination.

Library method: RT-PCR. Data came from an Illumina HiSeq 2500. TCRdb redid the processing of the public reads, applying fastp at Q25 and MiXCR, and retained in-frame beta chains. For every CDR3 protein sequence, its rows merge into one entry that carries the most common genes and DNA. The sample yields a few hundred thousand distinct CDR3 sequences; about 14% were counted once. Around 10% of the sample rests with the top ten. Counted from cysteine to phenylalanine, this CDR3 has 17 amino acids. CDR3 DNA only is kept here, 51 bases in frame from base 1. Based on the germline V gene, the CDR1 and CDR2 sequences are MNHEY and SVGAGI. Here V drops 0 bases and J drops 0 bases, and the junction holds 2 bases not matched to any gene. Points on this clonotype: Its antigen is unknown. It has no much larger one-base neighbor in the sample; base qualities were not kept.

The TCR originated in a middle-aged man who received an inactivated influenza vaccine. Donor details come from another sample of the same person, matched by shared clones. This material consisted of PBMCs from blood, taken roughly 12 days after vaccination. Recombination joined TRBV6-5 with TRBJ2-1; 10 bases in the middle match TRBD2. The DNA sequence is given as TGTGCCAGCAGTTACTCGTCTAGCGGGAGCTCCTACAATGAGCAGTTCTTC. This translates into CASSYSSSGSSYNEQFF.